The 7 T cell receptor beta chains listed next were all sequenced from one sample in a study of blood T cell repertoires in COVID-19. Using immunoSEQ multiplex PCR, the repertoire was profiled, and TCRdb retains in-frame clones only, with some absent. The data show 65,000 to 90,000 clones, roughly 88% seen once. The specimen sequenced was peripheral blood. The receptors were sampled from a woman of 80 years or more with acute or convalescent COVID-19.

CDR3 sequence reads: CASSPLVTGRKDEQYF. The CDR3 nucleotides read TGTGCCAGCTCACCACTCGTTACAGGGAGAAAAGACGAGCAGTACTTC. The rearrangement joins TRBV18 to TRBJ2-7; a weak D match, TRBD1 (6 bases). Germline CDR1 is KGHSH and CDR2 is LQKENI. The CDR3 runs to 16 residues. V lost 1 base to trimming and J lost 5 bases, with 18 bases between them.

The rearrangement links TRBV29-1 to TRBJ1-1; possible D gene TRBD1, 5 bases. The CDR3 has 14 amino acids. The germline V and J ends were trimmed by 7 bases and 4 bases, with 19 bases remaining between them. Looked up from germline, CDR1 is SQVTM and CDR2 is ANQGSEA. CDR3 sequence: CSANTAGWGTEAFF. The CDR3, as DNA: TGCAGCGCTAACACCGCAGGGTGGGGCACTGAAGCTTTCTTT.

V is TRBV10-3 and J is TRBJ1-1; 8 nucleotides agree with TRBD1. V shed 5 bases and J 1 base; nucleotides not matched to a gene: 3. CDR1 and CDR2 from the germline V gene are ENHRY and SYGVKD. The CDR3 has 14 amino acids. The DNA for the CDR3 is TGTGCCATCAGTTACAGGGGGGGGAACACTGAAGCTTTCTTT. This gives the protein CAISYRGGNTEAFF.

This sequence joins TRBV12-5 and TRBJ2-5, with D possibly being TRBD1 (6 bases). Trimming left V 5 bases short and J 1 base short, with 11 bases between. The CDR3 is 14 residues long. In germline, CDR1 is LGHNT, CDR2 FRNRAP. This CDR3 is CASGPGQFQETQYF. DNA of the CDR3: TGTGCTAGTGGTCCCGGACAGTTCCAAGAGACCCAGTACTTC.

The chain's CDR3 is CASSPGAGGLTGELFF. CDR3 nucleotide sequence: TGTGCCAGCAGCCCAGGTGCGGGAGGGTTAACCGGGGAGCTGTTTTTT. This rearrangement joins TRBV7-6 to TRBJ2-2, with 9 bases aligning to TRBD2. Germline assignment: CDR1 SGHVS and CDR2 FNYEAQ. V shed 5 bases, J shed 5 bases, and the junction held 9 bases outside the gene matches. This CDR3 has 16 amino acids.

The chain employs TRBV5-1 and TRBJ1-4; no clear D. The CDR3 length is 15 residues. The germline V gene encodes CDR1 SGHRS and CDR2 YFSETQ. V lost 5 bases, J lost 1 base, and 12 bases lay in between. The CDR3 sequence is CASRRNRGTNEKLFF. DNA of the CDR3: TGCGCCAGCAGACGTAATCGGGGAACTAATGAAAAACTGTTTTTT.

The CDR3: CASSLVGAPRHYTF. In nucleotides, the CDR3 is TGTGCCAGCAGCTTAGTGGGGGCACCTCGTCACTACACCTTC. The V and J genes are TRBV7-2 and TRBJ1-2, with D possibly matching TRBD1 (6 bases). Trimming stripped 1 base from V and 10 bases from J, with 16 bases between. This CDR3 is built from 14 residues. Germline CDR1 and CDR2: SGHTA and FQGNSA.